This T cell receptor (beta chain) was recovered during a study of T-cell memory formation after mild COVID-19. From the 5' RACE reads, TCRdb called clonotypes with MiXCR, one entry per CDR3 protein. The sample lists roughly 380,000 distinct CDR3 sequences, 25% to 30% seen once, with less than 15% in the top ten. General study findings and limits: A subset of responding clones appeared in pre-infection memory, suggesting cross-reactive memory joined. CD4/CD8 balance characterized clones contracting day 15 to 85, and CD4+ skew characterized later expanders.

The CDR3 loop spans 17 amino acids. Germline lookup yields CDR1 SGHRS and CDR2 YFSETQ. With 1 base removed from V and 1 base from J, the gap between germline ends came to 16 bases. Details on this clonotype: The antigen remains undetermined.

This TCR came from an adult woman who had mild COVID-19 (a few samples of this study predate the infection). Cell type and time point are not known. V is TRBV5-1 and J is TRBJ2-3; D may be TRBD2 (5 bases). The sequenced material came from PBMCs or a T cell subset sorted from them (not recorded which). The CDR3 coding sequence is TGCGCCAGCAGCTTGATTTACAGTCCCGGGGGCACAGATACGCAGTATTTT. Amino acid sequence: CASSLIYSPGGTDTQYF.